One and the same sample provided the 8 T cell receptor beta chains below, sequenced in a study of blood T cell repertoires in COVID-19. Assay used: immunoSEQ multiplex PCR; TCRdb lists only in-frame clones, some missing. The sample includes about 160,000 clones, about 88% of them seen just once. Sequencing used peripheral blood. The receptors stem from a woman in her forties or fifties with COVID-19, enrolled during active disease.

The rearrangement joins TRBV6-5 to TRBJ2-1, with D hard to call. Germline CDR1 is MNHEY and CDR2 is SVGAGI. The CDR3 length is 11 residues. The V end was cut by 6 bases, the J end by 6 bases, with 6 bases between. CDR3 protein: CASSNTNEQFF. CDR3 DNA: TGTGCCAGCAGCAACACCAATGAGCAGTTCTTC.

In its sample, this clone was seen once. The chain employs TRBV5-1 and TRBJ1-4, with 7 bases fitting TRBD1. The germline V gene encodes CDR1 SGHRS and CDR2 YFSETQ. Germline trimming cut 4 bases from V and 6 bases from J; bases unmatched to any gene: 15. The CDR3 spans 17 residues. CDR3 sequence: CASSTGQVTLGDEKLFF. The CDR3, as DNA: TGCGCCAGCAGCACAGGACAGGTTACTCTAGGGGATGAAAAACTGTTTTTT. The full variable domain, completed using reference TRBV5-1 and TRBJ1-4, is KAGVTQTPRYLIKTRGQQVTLSCSPISGHRSVSWYQQTPGQGLQFLFEYFSETQRNKGNFPGRFSGRQFSNSRSEMNVSTLELGDSALYLCASSTGQVTLGDEKLFFGSGTQLSVL.

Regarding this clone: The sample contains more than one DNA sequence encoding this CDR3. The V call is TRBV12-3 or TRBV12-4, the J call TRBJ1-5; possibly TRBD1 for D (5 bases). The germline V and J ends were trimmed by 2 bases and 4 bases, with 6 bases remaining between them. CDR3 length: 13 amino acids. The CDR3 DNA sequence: TGTGCCAGCAGTTTACGGGGGAATCAGCCCCAGCATTTT. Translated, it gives CASSLRGNQPQHF.

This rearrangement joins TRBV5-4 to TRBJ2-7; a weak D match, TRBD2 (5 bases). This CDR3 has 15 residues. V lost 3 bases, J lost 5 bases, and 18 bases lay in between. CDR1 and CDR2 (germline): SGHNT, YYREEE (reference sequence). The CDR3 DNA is TGTGCCAGCAGCTCCCCACGCGTGGAGGTCCACGAGCAGTACTTC. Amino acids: CASSSPRVEVHEQYF.

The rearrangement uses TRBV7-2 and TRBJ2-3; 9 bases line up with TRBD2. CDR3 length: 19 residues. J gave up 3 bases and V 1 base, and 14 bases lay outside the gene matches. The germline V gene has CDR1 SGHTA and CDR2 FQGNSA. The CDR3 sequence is CASSLVSQLGLAGTDTQYF. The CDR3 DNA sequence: TGTGCCAGCAGCTTAGTGTCCCAGTTGGGGCTAGCGGGGACAGATACGCAGTATTTT.

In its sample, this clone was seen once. CDR3 DNA: TGTGCCAGCAGTTTGGGGGGGAATGAGCAGTTCTTC. It codes for CASSLGGNEQFF. This chain connects TRBV28 to TRBJ2-1; 7 bases agree with TRBD2. Germline V gene lookup returns CDR1 MDHEN and CDR2 SYDVKM. The CDR3 sequence is 12 residues long. J gave up 7 bases and V 3 bases, and 0 bases lay outside the gene matches.

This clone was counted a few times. The CDR3 bases are TGTGCCAGTAGTATGCCTGGACAGCTCTATGGCTACACCTTC. Translation: CASSMPGQLYGYTF. V and J are TRBV19 and TRBJ1-2, with D maybe TRBD1 (6 bases). The CDR3 spans 14 residues. Germline V gene lookup returns CDR1 LNHDA and CDR2 SQIVND (reference sequence). With 3 bases removed from V and 4 bases from J, the gap between germline ends came to 12 bases.

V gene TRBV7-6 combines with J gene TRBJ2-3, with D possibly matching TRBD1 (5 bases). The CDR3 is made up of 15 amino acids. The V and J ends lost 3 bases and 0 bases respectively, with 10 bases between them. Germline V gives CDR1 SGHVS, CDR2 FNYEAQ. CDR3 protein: CASSFPQGSTDTQYF. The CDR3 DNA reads TGTGCCAGCAGCTTCCCTCAGGGTAGCACAGATACGCAGTATTTT.